The present entry profiles one T cell receptor (beta chain) with its context. Participants came from under 30 US areas, aged roughly 18 to 90 years. Symptom resolution, clearance, or two negative PCRs marked donors in Cohort 3 as recovered. The sample originates from a study of blood T cell repertoires in COVID-19. The overall study: The United States, Italy and Spain supplied acute and convalescent COVID-19 samples.

In the authors' workflow: Amplification of reference gene primers was used by the study to estimate nucleated cell counts. The repertoire was sequenced with immunoSEQ multiplex PCR; TCRdb's copy has only in-frame clones and lacks some. The V and J calls and clone size come from that table; D and trimming were worked out from the DNA. The sample has about 370,000 clones, around 91% seen once. Specimen: PBMCs or T cells enriched from blood (not recorded which). The receptor was isolated from a man between 18 and 29 years old who had recovered from COVID-19.

CDR3 residues: CASSEILDRAHEQYF. The CDR3 DNA follows: TGTGCCAGCAGTGAGATACTTGACAGGGCACACGAGCAGTACTTC. V and J are TRBV27 and TRBJ2-7, with 7 bases aligning to TRBD1. The trim removed 5 bases at V and 5 bases at J, leaving 12 bases unmatched. The germline V gene encodes CDR1 MNHEY and CDR2 SMNVEV (reference sequence). This CDR3 contains 15 residues.